These T cell receptor beta chains were read from a single sample in a study of beta chain features in type 1 diabetes. Assay: immunoSEQ multiplex PCR; the TCRdb copy retains only in-frame clones and omits some. The sample has hundreds of thousands of clones; 13% are singletons. Sequencing was performed on naive CD4+ T cells from blood. The receptors originated from a man younger than 30 with type 1 diabetes. Both conserved end residues are part of each CDR3. The D gene is left open where the match is weak. Size tells how often a clone was seen (once, few, many) or the class of an expanded clone, and some rows leave it out.

v_call	clone_size	d_call	cdr3_length	j_call	cdr3_aa	cdr3_nt
TRBV11-2	NA	NA	15	TRBJ2-5	CASRISGRSQETQYF	TGTGCCAGCAGAATCTCGGGACGGAGCCAAGAGACCCAGTACTTC
TRBV9	NA	NA	14	TRBJ1-1	CASNRDGVNTEAFF	TGTGCCAGCAACAGAGATGGGGTGAACACTGAAGCTTTCTTT
TRBV5-4	few	TRBD1	13	TRBJ2-3	CASLGQGTDTQYF	TGTGCCAGCTTGGGACAGGGCACAGATACGCAGTATTTT
TRBV30	once	NA	15	TRBJ2-3	CAWSLLARGDDTQYF	TGTGCCTGGAGTCTACTAGCAAGAGGGGACGATACGCAGTATTTT
TRBV30	few	NA	13	TRBJ1-5	CAWSLTEHQPQHF	TGTGCCTGGAGTCTAACTGAGCATCAGCCCCAGCATTTT
TRBV19	NA	NA	15	TRBJ1-5	CASTRGQGLHQPQHF	TGTGCCAGTACCCGCGGGCAGGGGCTCCATCAGCCCCAGCATTTT
TRBV11-1	NA	NA	15	TRBJ1-6	CASSSGRDLNSPLHF	TGTGCCAGCAGCTCCGGCCGGGACCTAAATTCACCCCTCCACTTT
TRBV6-5	NA	TRBD1	15	TRBJ1-4	CASSYSRQGREKLFF	TGTGCCAGCAGTTACTCGAGACAGGGGCGTGAAAAACTGTTTTTT
TRBV9	few	TRBD1	14	TRBJ1-1	CASSVVLQGAEAFF	TGTGCCAGCAGCGTAGTTTTACAGGGGGCTGAAGCTTTCTTT
TRBV5-1	few	TRBD1	13	TRBJ1-1	CASSVQGAGEAFF	TGCGCCAGCAGCGTACAGGGGGCTGGTGAAGCTTTCTTT
TRBV14	few	NA	15	TRBJ1-2	CASSQGSQFSYGYTF	TGTGCCAGCAGCCAAGGTAGTCAATTCAGCTATGGCTACACCTTC
TRBV6-6	NA	NA	15	TRBJ1-2	CASSYSTEFAYGYTF	TGTGCCAGCAGTTACTCGACGGAATTCGCCTATGGCTACACCTTC
TRBV18	few	NA	15	TRBJ2-2	CASSPLGQNTGELFF	TGTGCCAGCTCACCATTAGGGCAGAACACCGGGGAGCTGTTTTTT
TRBV29-1	few	TRBD1	14	TRBJ1-2	CSVRIGTGPYGYTF	TGCAGCGTCCGAATAGGGACAGGACCTTATGGCTACACCTTC
TRBV18	NA	NA	12	TRBJ1-1	CASSPPGSEAFF	TGTGCCAGCTCACCCCCGGGATCTGAAGCTTTCTTT
TRBV18	NA	NA	14	TRBJ2-1	CASSPQDSYNEQFF	TGTGCCAGCTCACCGCAGGACTCCTACAATGAGCAGTTCTTC
TRBV5-1	few	NA	15	TRBJ1-1	CASSLASGGNTEAFF	TGCGCCAGCAGCTTGGCCTCGGGCGGGAACACTGAAGCTTTCTTT
TRBV6-6	few	NA	13	TRBJ2-7	CASSDHRDGEQYF	TGTGCCAGCAGTGACCACCGGGACGGCGAGCAGTACTTC
TRBV5-4	few	NA	17	TRBJ2-7	CASSPAGTATFSYEQYF	TGTGCCAGCAGCCCGGCAGGGACGGCTACCTTCTCCTACGAGCAGTACTTC
TRBV6-5	NA	NA	13	TRBJ2-7	CASRGPGADEQYF	TGTGCCAGCAGGGGACCTGGAGCGGACGAGCAGTACTTC
TRBV5-1	NA	NA	13	TRBJ1-5	CASSLEGGQPQHF	TGCGCCAGCAGCTTGGAGGGAGGGCAGCCCCAGCATTTT
TRBV18	few	NA	15	TRBJ1-2	CASSPRGGPTEGYTF	TGTGCCAGCTCACCACGAGGAGGGCCCACGGAAGGCTACACCTTC
TRBV20-1	few	NA	11	TRBJ1-2	CSQTSNYGYTF	TGCAGTCAGACATCTAACTATGGCTACACCTTC
TRBV5-4	NA	TRBD1	16	TRBJ2-3	CASSLVGTGPTDTQYF	TGTGCCAGCAGCTTGGTAGGGACAGGGCCGACAGATACGCAGTATTTT
TRBV10-3	NA	NA	13	TRBJ1-5	CAISDGRNQPQHF	TGTGCCATCAGTGACGGGCGGAATCAGCCCCAGCATTTT
TRBV5-1	few	TRBD1	15	TRBJ2-5	CASSLDGTGVETQYF	TGCGCCAGCAGCTTGGACGGGACAGGGGTGGAGACCCAGTACTTC
TRBV16	few	TRBD1	14	TRBJ1-5	CASTLGQAAQPQHF	TGTGCCAGCACCCTCGGACAGGCGGCTCAGCCCCAGCATTTT
TRBV5-1	few	NA	15	TRBJ1-6	CASSFGGSYNSPLHF	TGCGCCAGCAGCTTCGGGGGCTCCTATAATTCACCCCTCCACTTT